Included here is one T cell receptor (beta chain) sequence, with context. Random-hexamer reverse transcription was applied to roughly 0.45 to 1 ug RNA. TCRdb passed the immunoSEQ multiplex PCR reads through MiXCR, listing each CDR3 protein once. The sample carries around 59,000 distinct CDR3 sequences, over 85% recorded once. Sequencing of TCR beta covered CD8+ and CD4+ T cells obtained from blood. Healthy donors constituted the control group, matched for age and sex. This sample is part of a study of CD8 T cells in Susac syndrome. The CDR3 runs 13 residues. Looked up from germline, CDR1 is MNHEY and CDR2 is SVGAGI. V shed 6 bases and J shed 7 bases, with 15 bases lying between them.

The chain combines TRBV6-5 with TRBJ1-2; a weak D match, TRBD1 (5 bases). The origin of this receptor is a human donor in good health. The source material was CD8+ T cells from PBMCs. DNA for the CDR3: TGTGCCAGCAGCCCCGGGGGGACCCTTGGCTACACCTTC. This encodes CASSPGGTLGYTF.